The present entry profiles one T cell receptor beta chain with its context. Germline V gene lookup returns CDR1 ENHRY and CDR2 SYGVKD. CDR3 size: 17 residues. TCRdb reanalyzed the 5' RACE reads, giving one entry per CDR3 protein sequence and no DNA. This sample's table has roughly 200,000 distinct CDR3 sequences. The sample belongs to a study of monozygotic twins with inflammatory bowel disease. The sequence came from a human donor with ulcerative colitis or Crohn's disease, or a healthy co-twin of an affected twin (not recorded which). The chain recombines TRBV10-3 with TRBJ2-6; the TCRdb D gene call, TRBD1, has no DNA to confirm it. Source material: blood. The CDR3 here is CAIRGGQGASGANVLTF.